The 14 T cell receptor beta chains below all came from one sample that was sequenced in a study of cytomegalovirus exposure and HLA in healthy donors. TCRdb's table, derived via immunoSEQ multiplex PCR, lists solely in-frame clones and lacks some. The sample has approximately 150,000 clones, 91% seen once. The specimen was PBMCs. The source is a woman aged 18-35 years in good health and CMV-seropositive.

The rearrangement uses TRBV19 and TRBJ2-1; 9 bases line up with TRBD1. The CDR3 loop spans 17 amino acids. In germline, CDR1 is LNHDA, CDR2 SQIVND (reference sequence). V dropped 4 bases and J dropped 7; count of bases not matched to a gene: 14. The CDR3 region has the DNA TGTGCCAGTAGTACTTTCGGGACAGGGAGGGTTCTGAATGAGCAGTTCTTC. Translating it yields CASSTFGTGRVLNEQFF.

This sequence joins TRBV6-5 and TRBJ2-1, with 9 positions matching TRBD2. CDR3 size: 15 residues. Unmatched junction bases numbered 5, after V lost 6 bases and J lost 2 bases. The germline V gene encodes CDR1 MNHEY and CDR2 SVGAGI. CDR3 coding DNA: TGTGCCAGCAGCCTGACTAGCGGAACCTACAATGAGCAGTTCTTC. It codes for CASSLTSGTYNEQFF.

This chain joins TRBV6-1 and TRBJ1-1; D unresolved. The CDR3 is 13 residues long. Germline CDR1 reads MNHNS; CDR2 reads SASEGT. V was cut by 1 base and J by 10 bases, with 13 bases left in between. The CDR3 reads CASSEGRSSRAFF. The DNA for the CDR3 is TGTGCCAGCAGTGAAGGTCGGAGTAGTAGAGCTTTCTTT.

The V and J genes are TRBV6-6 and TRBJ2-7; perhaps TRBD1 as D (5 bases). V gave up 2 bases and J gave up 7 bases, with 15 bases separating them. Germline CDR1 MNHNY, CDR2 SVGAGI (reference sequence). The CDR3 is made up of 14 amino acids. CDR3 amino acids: CASSYRTLDREQYF. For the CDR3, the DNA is TGTGCCAGCAGTTACAGGACATTGGATAGGGAGCAGTACTTC.

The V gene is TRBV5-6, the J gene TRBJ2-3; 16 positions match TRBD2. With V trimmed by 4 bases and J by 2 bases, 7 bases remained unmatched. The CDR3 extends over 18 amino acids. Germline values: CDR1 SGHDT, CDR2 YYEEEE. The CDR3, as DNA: TGTGCCAGCAGCGGGACTAGCGGGAGGGCCATTTACACAGATACGCAGTATTTT. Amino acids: CASSGTSGRAIYTDTQYF. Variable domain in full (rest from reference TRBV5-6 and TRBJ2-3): DAGVTQSPTHLIKTRGQQVTLRCSPKSGHDTVSWYQQALGQGPQFIFQYYEEEERQRGNFPDRFSGHQFPNYSSELNVNALLLGDSALYLCASSGTSGRAIYTDTQYFGPGTRLTVL.

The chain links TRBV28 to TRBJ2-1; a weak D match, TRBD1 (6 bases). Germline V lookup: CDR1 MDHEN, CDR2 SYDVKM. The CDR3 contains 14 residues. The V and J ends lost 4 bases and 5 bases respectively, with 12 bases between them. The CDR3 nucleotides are TGTGCCAGCAGTTCGACAGGAAGGCACAATGAGCAGTTCTTC. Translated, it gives CASSSTGRHNEQFF.

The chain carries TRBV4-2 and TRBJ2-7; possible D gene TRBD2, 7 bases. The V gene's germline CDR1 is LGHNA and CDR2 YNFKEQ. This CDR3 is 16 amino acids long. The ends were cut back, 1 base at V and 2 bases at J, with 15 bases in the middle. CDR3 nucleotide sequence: TGTGCCAGCAGCCAAGTGTGGGAGGGGACACCCTACGAGCAGTACTTC. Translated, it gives CASSQVWEGTPYEQYF.

The CDR3 nucleotides read TGTGCCAGCCGGACAGGGGGGAAAACAACTAATGAAAAACTGTTTTTT. Amino acid sequence: CASRTGGKTTNEKLFF. V usage is TRBV2 and J usage is TRBJ1-4; TRBD1 aligns across 10 bases. V gave up 8 bases and J gave up 0 bases; unmatched junction bases: 6. Germline-derived CDR1 and CDR2 are SNHLY and FYNNEI. This CDR3 comprises 16 residues. The full variable domain, rest sourced from reference TRBV2 and TRBJ1-4, is EPEVTQTPSHQVTQMGQEVILRCVPISNHLYFYWYRQILGQKVEFLVSFYNNEISEKSEIFDDQFSVERPDGSNFTLKIRSTKLEDSAMYFCASRTGGKTTNEKLFFGSGTQLSVL.

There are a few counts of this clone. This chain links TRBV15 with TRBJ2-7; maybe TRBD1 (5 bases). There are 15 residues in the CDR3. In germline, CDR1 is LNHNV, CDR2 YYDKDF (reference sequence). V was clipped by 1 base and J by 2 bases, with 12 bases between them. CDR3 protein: CATSRAPGITYEQYF. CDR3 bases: TGTGCCACCAGCAGAGCGCCAGGGATCACCTACGAGCAGTACTTC.

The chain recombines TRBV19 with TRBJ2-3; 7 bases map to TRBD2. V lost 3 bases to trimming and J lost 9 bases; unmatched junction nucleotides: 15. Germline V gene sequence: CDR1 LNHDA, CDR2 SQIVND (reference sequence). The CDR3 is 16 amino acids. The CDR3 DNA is TGTGCCAGTAGTATTACCTCGGGCTTGAAGGGAGGGACGCAGTATTTT. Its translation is CASSITSGLKGGTQYF.

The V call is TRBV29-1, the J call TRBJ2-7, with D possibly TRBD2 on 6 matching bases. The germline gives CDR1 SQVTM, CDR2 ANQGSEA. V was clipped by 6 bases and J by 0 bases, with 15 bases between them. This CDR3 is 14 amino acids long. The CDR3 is CSVGSREDSYEQYF. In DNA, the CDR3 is TGCAGCGTGGGTTCCAGGGAGGACTCCTACGAGCAGTACTTC.

This CDR3 reads CASSQPRTGGNYGYTF. The CDR3 DNA is TGTGCCAGCAGTCAACCGAGGACAGGGGGAAACTATGGCTACACCTTC. The chain employs TRBV28 and TRBJ1-2, with TRBD1 matching 10 bases. CDR1 and CDR2 from the germline V gene are MDHEN and SYDVKM. V shed 5 bases, J shed 2 bases, and the junction held 8 bases outside the gene matches. CDR3 length: 16 amino acids.

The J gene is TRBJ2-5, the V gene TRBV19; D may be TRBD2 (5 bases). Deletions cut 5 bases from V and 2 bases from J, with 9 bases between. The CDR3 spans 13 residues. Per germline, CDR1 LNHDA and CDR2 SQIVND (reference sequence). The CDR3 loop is CASSPGIQETQYF. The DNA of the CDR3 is TGTGCCAGTAGTCCCGGGATTCAAGAGACCCAGTACTTC.

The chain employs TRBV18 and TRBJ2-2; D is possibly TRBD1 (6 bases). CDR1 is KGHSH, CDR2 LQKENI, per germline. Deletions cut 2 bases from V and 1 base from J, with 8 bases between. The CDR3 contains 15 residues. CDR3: CASSPGGLNTGELFF. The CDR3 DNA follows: TGTGCCAGCTCACCAGGGGGCCTGAACACCGGGGAGCTGTTTTTT.